Listed here is a single T cell receptor (beta chain). The antigen remains undetermined. Vbeta (60) and Jbeta (13) primers were used in the PCR. Sequencing used immunoSEQ multiplex PCR; TCRdb keeps in-frame clones, though not all of them. The top ten clones hold approximately 1.5% of a sample with some 150,000 clones, approximately 82% of them seen once. The sample is drawn from a study of cytomegalovirus exposure and HLA in healthy donors. Study-level findings and limits: Later work associated fewer than 20,000 TCR beta sequences with HLA alleles at 0.05 false discovery rate. Roughly even sequencing depth across donors was the assumption behind the presence/absence analyses.

Germline loops: CDR1 MNHNY, CDR2 SVGAGI (reference sequence). The CDR3 is 14 residues long. Trimming took 6 bases from V and 7 from J; bases not matched to a gene: 12. The chain uses TRBV6-6 and TRBJ2-7, with TRBD2 matching over 7 bases. What was sequenced was PBMCs. The TCR originated in a man aged 25-40 years in good health and CMV-seropositive. CDR3 sequence reads: CASSATSAPYEQYF. The CDR3 DNA sequence: TGTGCCAGCAGCGCTACTAGCGCGCCATATGAGCAGTACTTC.